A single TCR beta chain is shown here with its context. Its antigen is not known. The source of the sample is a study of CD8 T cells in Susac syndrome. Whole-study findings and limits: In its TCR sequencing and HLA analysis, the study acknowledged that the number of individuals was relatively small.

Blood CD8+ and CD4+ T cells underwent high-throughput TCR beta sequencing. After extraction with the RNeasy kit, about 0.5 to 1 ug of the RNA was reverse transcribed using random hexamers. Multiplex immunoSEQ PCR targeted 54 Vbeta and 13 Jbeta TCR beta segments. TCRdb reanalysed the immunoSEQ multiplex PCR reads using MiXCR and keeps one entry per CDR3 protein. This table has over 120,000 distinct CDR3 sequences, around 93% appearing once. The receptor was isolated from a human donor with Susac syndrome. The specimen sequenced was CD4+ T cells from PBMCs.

CDR3 protein: CSARGLAEDNEQFF. The DNA for the CDR3 is TGCAGTGCTAGAGGGCTAGCGGAAGACAATGAGCAGTTCTTC. J is TRBJ2-1 and V is TRBV20-1; 7 bases match TRBD2. With 1 base clipped from V and 5 bases from J, the junction kept 5 bases outside the gene matches. Germline lookup yields CDR1 DFQATT and CDR2 SNEGSKA (reference sequence). The CDR3 extends over 14 amino acids.